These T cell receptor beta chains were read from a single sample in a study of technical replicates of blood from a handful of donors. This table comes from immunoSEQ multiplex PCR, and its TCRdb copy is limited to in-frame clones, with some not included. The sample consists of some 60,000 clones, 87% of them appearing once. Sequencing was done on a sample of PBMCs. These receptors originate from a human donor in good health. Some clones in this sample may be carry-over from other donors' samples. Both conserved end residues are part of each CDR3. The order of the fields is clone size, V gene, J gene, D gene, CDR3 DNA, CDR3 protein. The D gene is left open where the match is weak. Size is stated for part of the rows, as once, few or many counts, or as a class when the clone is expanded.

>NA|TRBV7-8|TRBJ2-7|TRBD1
TGTGCCAGCAGCTCATACCGGGACAGCTACGAGCAGTACTTC
CASSSYRDSYEQYF
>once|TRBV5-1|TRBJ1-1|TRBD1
TGCGCCAGCAGCTGGACAGGGGCAGAGAGGGACACTGAAGCTTTCTTT
CASSWTGAERDTEAFF
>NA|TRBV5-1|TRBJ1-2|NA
TGCGCCAGCAGCTTGGCCTCCCAACTAGCTAACTATGGCTACACCTTC
CASSLASQLANYGYTF
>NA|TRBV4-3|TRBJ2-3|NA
TGCGCCAGCAGCCAAGACGGAGCAACAGATACGCAGTATTTT
CASSQDGATDTQYF
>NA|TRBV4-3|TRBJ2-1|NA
TGCGCCAGCAGCCAAGAAGGAGGGAATGAGCAGTTCTTC
CASSQEGGNEQFF
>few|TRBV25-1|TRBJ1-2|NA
TGTGCCAGCAGTGAACGCCGAGGGAATGGCTACACCTTC
CASSERRGNGYTF
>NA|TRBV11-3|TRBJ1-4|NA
TGTGCCAGCAGCTTAGACCAGGGGCAAGGAAAACTGTTTTTT
CASSLDQGQGKLFF
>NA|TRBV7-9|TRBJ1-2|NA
TGTGCCAGCAGCCGGAGAGGGTATGGCTACACCTTC
CASSRRGYGYTF
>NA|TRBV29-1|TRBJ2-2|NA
TGCAGCGGTGACCTAGCGAACACCGGGGAGCTGTTTTTT
CSGDLANTGELFF
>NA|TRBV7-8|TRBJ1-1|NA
TGTGCCAGCAGCTTAAACCCCAGGAACACTGAAGCTTTCTTT
CASSLNPRNTEAFF
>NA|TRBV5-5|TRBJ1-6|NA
TGTGCCAGCAGCTTGCTTGGGGAGACGAATTCACCCCTCCACTTT
CASSLLGETNSPLHF
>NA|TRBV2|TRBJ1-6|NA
TGTGCCAGCATCTTGAGCTCGAATTCACCCCTCCACTTT
CASILSSNSPLHF
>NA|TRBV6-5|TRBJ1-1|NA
TGTGCCAGCAGTTGGGGGGGCACTGAAGCTTTCTTT
CASSWGGTEAFF
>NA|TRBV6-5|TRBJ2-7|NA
TGTGCCAGCAGTTACCAGGGGACCCAAGCCTACGAGCAGTACTTC
CASSYQGTQAYEQYF
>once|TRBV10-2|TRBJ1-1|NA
TGCGCCAGCAGTCCCTCGGGGTTTAACACTGAAGCTTTCTTT
CASSPSGFNTEAFF
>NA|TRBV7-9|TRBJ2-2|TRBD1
TGTGCCAGCAGTCCCGACCAGGGGGCTACCGGGGAGCTGTTTTTT
CASSPDQGATGELFF
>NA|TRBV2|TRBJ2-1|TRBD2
TGTGCCAGCACCTCAGGACTAGCGGGGGGTGAGCAGTTCTTC
CASTSGLAGGEQFF
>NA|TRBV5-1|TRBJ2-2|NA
TGCGCCAGCAGCCAAACGTCTAGAACCGGGGAGCTGTTTTTT
CASSQTSRTGELFF
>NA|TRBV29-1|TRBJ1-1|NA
TGCAGCGTCCTCAGGGGAAAGACTGAAGCTTTCTTT
CSVLRGKTEAFF
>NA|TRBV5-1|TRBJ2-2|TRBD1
TGCGCCAGCAGCGATCGGACAGGGGGCCCGAACACCGGGGAGCTGTTTTTT
CASSDRTGGPNTGELFF
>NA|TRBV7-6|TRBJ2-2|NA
TGTGCCAGCAGCTTAGAGCCTAGCCAAACCGGGGAGCTGTTTTTT
CASSLEPSQTGELFF
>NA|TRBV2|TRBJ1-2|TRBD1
TGTGCCAGGTTGGGGGACAGAGCCTATGGCTACACCTTC
CARLGDRAYGYTF
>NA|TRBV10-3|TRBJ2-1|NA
TGTGCCATCAGTGAGGACAAGAGCTCCTACAATGAGCAGTTCTTC
CAISEDKSSYNEQFF
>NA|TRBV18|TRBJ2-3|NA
TGTGCCAGCTCACCTTCCCAGGGGACAGATACGCAGTATTTT
CASSPSQGTDTQYF
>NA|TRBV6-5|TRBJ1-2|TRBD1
TGTGCCAGCAGTTACTCTGGGGACAGGGATGGCTACACCTTC
CASSYSGDRDGYTF
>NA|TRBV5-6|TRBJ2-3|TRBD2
TGTGCCAGCAGCTTGGCCGTCGCGGGGAGGGAAGATACGCAGTATTTT
CASSLAVAGREDTQYF
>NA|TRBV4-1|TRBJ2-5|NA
TGCGCCAGCAGCCAAGATCGGTGGCAGGGGGAGACCCAGTACTTC
CASSQDRWQGETQYF
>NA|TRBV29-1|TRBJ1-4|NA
TGCAGCGCCCTTGCAACTAATGAAAAACTGTTTTTT
CSALATNEKLFF
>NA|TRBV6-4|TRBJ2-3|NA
TGTGCCAGCAGTGACTCTGAGTCCGTCACAGATACGCAGTATTTT
CASSDSESVTDTQYF
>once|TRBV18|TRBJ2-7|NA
TGTGCCAGCTCACAAAGGACTGACGAGCAGTACTTC
CASSQRTDEQYF